Presented here are 26 T cell receptor beta chains from one specimen sequenced in a study of blood T cell repertoires in COVID-19. Profiling relied on immunoSEQ multiplex PCR, and the TCRdb table lists in-frame clones only, not all of them. This table holds over 200,000 clones, 75% to 90% found once. Sequencing was done on a sample of peripheral blood. These receptors were obtained from a woman aged 40 to 50 with acute or convalescent COVID-19.

The chain's CDR3 is CASSFESVDTQYF. CDR3 sequence (DNA): TGCGCCAGCAGCTTTGAAAGCGTGGATACGCAGTATTTT. The gene calls are TRBV5-1 and TRBJ2-3; D is unclear. The V and J ends lost 2 bases and 6 bases respectively, with 10 bases between them. This CDR3 contains 13 residues. Per germline, CDR1 SGHRS and CDR2 YFSETQ.

V and J are TRBV2 and TRBJ1-3; no reliable D call. Germline V gene lookup returns CDR1 SNHLY and CDR2 FYNNEI. The CDR3 contains 11 residues. The ends were cut back, 4 bases at V and 7 bases at J, with 5 bases in the middle. The CDR3 is CASSAENTIYF. CDR3 DNA sequence: TGTGCCAGCAGTGCGGAGAACACCATATATTTT. Combining the CDR3 with reference TRBV2 and TRBJ1-3 gives the whole variable domain EPEVTQTPSHQVTQMGQEVILRCVPISNHLYFYWYRQILGQKVEFLVSFYNNEISEKSEIFDDQFSVERPDGSNFTLKIRSTKLEDSAMYFCASSAENTIYFGEGSWLTVV.

V is TRBV10-3 and J is TRBJ2-3; perhaps TRBD1 as D (6 bases). The CDR3 loop spans 16 amino acids. Trimming left V 2 bases short and J 1 base short, with 13 bases between. Germline V CDR1 and CDR2: ENHRY, SYGVKD. The CDR3 loop reads CAISELQGRGTDTQYF. CDR3 coding DNA: TGTGCCATCAGTGAGCTACAGGGCAGGGGCACAGATACGCAGTATTTT.

The chain uses TRBV5-1 and TRBJ1-3; 7 bases map to TRBD1. Germline V lookup: CDR1 SGHRS, CDR2 YFSETQ. This CDR3 spans 14 amino acids. Trimming cost V 4 bases and J 3 bases; bases outside gene matches: 4. The CDR3 DNA is TGCGCCAGCAGCCCCGGGGACAGTGGAAACACCATATATTTT. It translates to CASSPGDSGNTIYF.

This clone occurred once. The CDR3 DNA is TGTGCCAGCTCACCAGGCGGGGGCTCCTACAATGAGCAGTTCTTC. This codes for CASSPGGGSYNEQFF. The chain uses TRBV18 and TRBJ2-1; 7 nucleotides align to TRBD2. This CDR3 comprises 15 residues. V lost 2 bases and J lost 0; bases outside the gene matches: 1. Germline V lookup: CDR1 KGHSH, CDR2 LQKENI.

This clone was observed a handful of times. The chain is built from TRBV10-3 and TRBJ1-2, with D possibly matching TRBD1 (5 bases). This CDR3 region has 11 residues. CDR1 ENHRY and CDR2 SYGVKD come from the germline V gene. Trimming took off 9 bases at V and 7 bases at J, with 12 bases between the two ends. The CDR3 sequence is CAITGRGGYTF. The CDR3 bases are TGTGCCATAACTGGGAGGGGTGGCTACACCTTC.

CDR3 in DNA: TGTGCCAGCAGTGCCCTAGAGGTAGCGGGAAACACCATATATTTT. It is translated as CASSALEVAGNTIYF. This chain links TRBV2 with TRBJ1-3; the D is unclear. CDR1 is SNHLY and CDR2 is FYNNEI in the germline V gene. CDR3 length: 15 residues. V lost 4 bases and J 4 bases, leaving 14 bases between the germline ends.

For the CDR3, the DNA is TGTGCCAGCAGCCGAAGTACAGGGGGCCCCACTGAAGCTTTCTTT. Translated, it gives CASSRSTGGPTEAFF. The J gene is TRBJ1-1, the V gene TRBV5-4, with TRBD1 identical over 9 bases. The trim removed 4 bases at V and 4 bases at J, leaving 8 bases unmatched. The V gene's germline CDR1 is SGHNT and CDR2 YYREEE (reference sequence). This CDR3 has 15 residues.

The J gene is TRBJ1-2, the V gene TRBV3-1 (or the pseudogene TRBV3-2); no clear D gene. Germline CDR1 is LGHDT and CDR2 is YNNKEL (reference sequence). CDR3 size: 15 residues. V was shortened by 4 bases and J by 5 bases, with 17 bases between the two germline ends. The CDR3 DNA follows: TGTGCCAGCAGCCCTCAATCAATGGGAGGGTATGGCTACACCTTC. It codes for CASSPQSMGGYGYTF.

The chain joins TRBV2 to TRBJ1-2; D is perhaps TRBD1 (5 bases). The V end lost 5 bases, the J end lost 6 bases, and 10 bases lay between the germline ends. The CDR3 is made up of 12 amino acids. Germline CDR1 is SNHLY and CDR2 is FYNNEI. CDR3 DNA sequence: TGTGCCAGCAGTCCCCAGGGTAATGGCTACACCTTC. Translation gives CASSPQGNGYTF.

Comment on this clone: This sample also contains other DNA sequences that code for the same CDR3. The V and J genes are TRBV3-1 (or the pseudogene TRBV3-2) and TRBJ2-5; D ambiguous. The V end was cut by 0 bases, the J end by 5 bases, with 4 bases between. Germline V gene sequence: CDR1 LGHDT, CDR2 YNNKEL (reference sequence). The CDR3 extends over 12 amino acids. DNA of the CDR3: TGTGCCAGCAGCCAAGATCGGGAGACCCAGTACTTC. It encodes CASSQDRETQYF.

The J gene is TRBJ2-1, the V gene TRBV27; a possible D gene is TRBD1 (6 bases). There are 14 residues in the CDR3. The germline V gene encodes CDR1 MNHEY and CDR2 SMNVEV (reference sequence). V gave up 6 bases and J gave up 4 bases, with 13 bases separating them. This chain's CDR3 is CASSSPTGYNEQFF. The CDR3 region has the DNA TGTGCCAGCAGCAGCCCTACAGGGTACAATGAGCAGTTCTTC.

The rearrangement links TRBV18 to TRBJ2-5; 7 bases fit TRBD1. CDR3 length equals 16 residues. Germline V lookup: CDR1 KGHSH, CDR2 LQKENI. Trimming cost V 0 bases and J 1 base; bases outside gene matches: 5. The CDR3 reads CASSPPTGPGQETQYF. CDR3 DNA sequence: TGTGCCAGCTCACCACCGACAGGGCCGGGCCAAGAGACCCAGTACTTC. The full variable domain, with the rest looked up from reference TRBV18 and TRBJ2-5, is NAGVMQNPRHLVRRRGQEARLRCSPMKGHSHVYWYRQLPEEGLKFMVYLQKENIIDESGMPKERFSAEFPKEGPSILRIQQVVRGDSAAYFCASSPPTGPGQETQYFGPGTRLLVL.

The chain uses TRBV6-6 and TRBJ1-2; D might be TRBD1 (5 bases). The CDR3 contains 14 residues. In germline, CDR1 is MNHNY, CDR2 SVGAGI (reference sequence). Trimming removed 0 bases at V and 2 bases at J, with 7 bases between. CDR3: CASSYSGGNYGYTF. The CDR3 coding sequence is TGTGCCAGCAGTTACTCCGGGGGGAACTATGGCTACACCTTC.

This chain connects TRBV25-1 to TRBJ1-5; 7 bases fit TRBD1. V shed 3 bases, J shed 0 bases, and the junction held 2 bases outside the gene matches. Germline CDR1 reads MGHDK; CDR2 reads SYGVNS. This CDR3 has 15 amino acids. The CDR3 DNA follows: TGTGCCAGCAGTGAGGGACAGTATAGCAATCAGCCCCAGCATTTT. Amino acids: CASSEGQYSNQPQHF. The complete variable domain, with remaining parts taken from reference TRBV25-1 and TRBJ1-5, reads EADIYQTPRYLVIGTGKKITLECSQTMGHDKMYWYQQDPGMELHLIHYSYGVNSTEKGDLSSESTVSRIRTEHFPLTLESARPSHTSQYLCASSEGQYSNQPQHFGDGTRLSIL.

The chain has TRBV19 and TRBJ2-1; 9 bases map to TRBD1. This CDR3 comprises 14 residues. Germline V gene sequence: CDR1 LNHDA, CDR2 SQIVND (reference sequence). Trimming at V came to 7 bases and at J to 7 bases, leaving 8 bases not matched to a gene. CDR3 residues: CASTSGTGINEQFF. DNA for the CDR3: TGTGCCAGTACCTCGGGGACAGGGATTAATGAGCAGTTCTTC.

The J gene is TRBJ1-4, the V gene TRBV7-9; weak D call: TRBD1 (5 bases). The ends were cut back, 5 bases at V and 0 bases at J, with 10 bases in the middle. Germline loops: CDR1 SEHNR, CDR2 FQNEAQ (reference sequence). The CDR3 is made up of 15 amino acids. CDR3 nucleotide sequence: TGTGCCAGCAGCCGGCAGGGCGCAACTAATGAAAAACTGTTTTTT. It is translated as CASSRQGATNEKLFF.

The chain couples TRBV3-1 (or the pseudogene TRBV3-2) to TRBJ2-7; 7 bases align to TRBD2. The CDR3 extends over 14 amino acids. Per the germline V gene, CDR1 is LGHDT and CDR2 is YNNKEL (reference sequence). CDR3 sequence (DNA): TGTGCCAGCAGCCAAGGGACTAGAACATACGGGCAGTACGTC. It translates to CASSQGTRTYGQYV.

The chain is built from TRBV9 and TRBJ1-5; 8 bases map to TRBD1. Germline assignment: CDR1 SGDLS and CDR2 YYNGEE. J gave up 6 bases and V 2 bases, and 7 bases lay outside the gene matches. There are 15 residues in the CDR3. The CDR3 DNA reads as TGTGCCAGCAGCGTTGGAGACAGGGGTCCTCAGCCCCAGCATTTT. Protein: CASSVGDRGPQPQHF.

Written as DNA, the CDR3 is TGCGCCAGCAGCGATGGTGTACTCTTAGCCAAAAACATTCAGTACTTC. Translating gives CASSDGVLLAKNIQYF. This sequence joins TRBV5-1 and TRBJ2-4; no firm D call. From germline, CDR1 is SGHRS and CDR2 YFSETQ. Trimming pared 4 bases from V and 0 bases from J, leaving 14 bases between. The CDR3 length is 16 residues.

The chain is built from TRBV24-1 and TRBJ1-1; 8 nucleotides agree with TRBD1. CDR1 and CDR2 from the germline V gene are KGHDR and SFDVKD. The CDR3 totals 14 residues. J gave up 3 bases and V 4 bases, and 3 bases lay outside the gene matches. CDR3 protein: CATSDNRGDTEAFF. CDR3 sequence (DNA): TGTGCCACCAGTGACAACAGGGGGGACACTGAAGCTTTCTTT.

CDR3 sequence (DNA): TGTGCCAGCAGCTCGGGTCGGAGACAAGAGACCCAGTACTTC. Its translation: CASSSGRRQETQYF. The chain combines TRBV7-2 with TRBJ2-5; D uncertain. CDR1 is SGHTA, CDR2 FQGNSA, per germline. The CDR3 has 14 amino acids. V lost 4 bases to trimming and J lost 2 bases, with 11 bases between them.

This sequence joins TRBV3-1 (or the pseudogene TRBV3-2) and TRBJ2-3; TRBD2 aligns across 8 bases. The germline CDR1 and CDR2 sequences are LGHDT and YNNKEL (reference sequence). The CDR3 spans 16 residues. Trimming cost V 4 bases and J 0 bases; bases outside gene matches: 6. The CDR3 nucleotides read TGTGCCAGCAGCCCCCTCGGGGGGGGGAGCACAGATACGCAGTATTTT. Protein: CASSPLGGGSTDTQYF.

The chain has TRBV18 and TRBJ1-3; 8 bases fit TRBD1. CDR1 is KGHSH and CDR2 is LQKENI in the germline V gene. The ends lost 2 bases at V and 1 base at J; junction bases unmatched: 4. This CDR3 has 16 amino acids. The CDR3 protein is CASSPTTGGSGNTIYF. Here the CDR3 DNA reads TGTGCCAGCTCACCAACCACAGGGGGTTCTGGAAACACCATATATTTT.

V and J are TRBV5-8 and TRBJ2-7; D gene uncertain. Looked up from germline, CDR1 is SGHTS and CDR2 is YDEGEE. This CDR3 spans 15 amino acids. Trimming left V 1 base short and J 4 bases short, with 15 bases between. The CDR3 region is CASSLRSRPTYEQYV. The CDR3 coding sequence is TGTGCCAGCAGCTTGCGGAGCAGACCTACTTACGAGCAGTACGTC.

The J gene is TRBJ2-2, the V gene TRBV11-2; a weak D match, TRBD2 (7 bases). V was shortened by 8 bases and J by 4 bases, with 20 bases between the two germline ends. Germline CDR1 SGHAT, CDR2 FQNNGV. The length of the CDR3 is 16 residues. CDR3 in amino acids: CASSRGGGGGTGELFF. As DNA, the CDR3 is TGTGCCAGCTCCCGCGGAGGGGGGGGTGGCACCGGGGAGCTGTTTTTT.